This T cell receptor beta chain was sequenced for a study of blood T cell repertoires in COVID-19. This CDR3 is 15 amino acids long. V lost 0 bases to trimming and J lost 0 bases, with 8 bases between them. CDR1 LGHDT and CDR2 YNNKEL come from the germline V gene (reference sequence). Repertoires were generated with immunoSEQ multiplex PCR, while TCRdb's copy carries only in-frame clones and drops some. The sample holds more than 200,000 clones, approximately 88% seen once. The receptor comes from a woman aged 25-40 years who had been exposed to COVID-19. The J gene is TRBJ1-1, the V gene TRBV3-1 (or the pseudogene TRBV3-2); D not certain. Sequencing was done on a sample of PBMCs or T cells enriched from blood (not recorded which). As DNA, the CDR3 is TGTGCCAGCAGCCAAGAAGGCGGGCTGAACACTGAAGCTTTCTTT. It codes for CASSQEGGLNTEAFF.